A single sample is the source of the 24 T cell receptor beta chains below, sequenced in a study of shared clonotypes between healthy human individuals. The data were produced by immunoSEQ multiplex PCR, yet TCRdb's version contains in-frame clones alone and is incomplete. The profile shows about 460,000 clones, roughly three quarters of them singletons. The material sequenced was PBMCs. The source of these receptors is a woman aged 40-49 years in good health. Some clones in this sample may be carry-over from other donors' samples.

On this clone itself: The identical CDR3 is also encoded by other nucleotide sequences in the sample. V gene TRBV9 combines with J gene TRBJ2-3; D may be TRBD1 or TRBD2 (5 bases each). Trimming stripped 2 bases from V and 6 bases from J, with 10 bases between. CDR3 size: 13 residues. Germline V CDR1 and CDR2: SGDLS, YYNGEE. The CDR3 bases are TGTGCCAGCAGCGTGGACGGGACCGATACGCAGTATTTT. This translates into CASSVDGTDTQYF.

The gene calls are TRBV27 and TRBJ1-5; possibly TRBD1 for D (6 bases). V was clipped by 3 bases and J by 6 bases, with 18 bases between them. The length of the CDR3 is 16 residues. CDR1 MNHEY and CDR2 SMNVEV come from the germline V gene (reference sequence). For the CDR3, the DNA is TGTGCCAGCAGTTTTCTTGACAGGTTGGGCGTTCAGCCCCAGCATTTT. Protein: CASSFLDRLGVQPQHF.

The genes are TRBV5-4 and TRBJ1-1; D is undetermined. The V gene's germline CDR1 is SGHNT and CDR2 YYREEE (reference sequence). This CDR3 has 15 amino acids. Trimming took 2 bases from V and 0 from J, leaving 11 bases between them. CDR3 sequence reads: CASSFPTSVNTEAFF. The CDR3 bases are TGTGCCAGCAGCTTTCCCACATCAGTGAACACTGAAGCTTTCTTT.

As regards this clone: It is likely a read error: a sequence one base away is far more abundant. The chain uses TRBV7-9 and TRBJ1-2, with 8 positions matching TRBD1. The CDR3 length is 12 residues. CDR1 is SEHNR and CDR2 is FQNEAQ in the germline V gene (reference sequence). For the CDR3, the DNA is TGTGCCAGCAGCCAGACAGGGGATGGCTGCACCTTC. This sequence encodes CASSQTGDGCTF.

V usage is TRBV5-1 and J usage is TRBJ2-2; no definite D call. Trimming cost V 0 bases and J 4 bases, with 4 bases left between them. The CDR3 spans 13 residues. CDR1 is SGHRS and CDR2 is YFSETQ in the germline V gene. The CDR3 region has the DNA TGCGCCAGCAGCTTGGGCGTCACCGGGGAGCTGTTTTTT. Protein sequence: CASSLGVTGELFF.

The genes are TRBV15 and TRBJ2-5; TRBD2 is a possible D gene (6 bases). The CDR3 loop spans 14 amino acids. Germline values: CDR1 LNHNV, CDR2 YYDKDF (reference sequence). Trimming took 1 base from V and 7 from J, leaving 13 bases between them. CDR3 residues: CATSRGGQGGTQYF. CDR3 bases: TGTGCCACCAGCAGAGGCGGGCAGGGAGGGACCCAGTACTTC.

This clone has just one count. This chain joins TRBV5-1 and TRBJ1-4; 7 bases match TRBD1. V trimming: 4 bases; J trimming: 5 bases; junction bases outside the gene matches: 5. The germline CDR1 and CDR2 sequences are SGHRS and YFSETQ. The CDR3 extends over 14 amino acids. CDR3 protein: CASSPGGGNEKLFF. The CDR3 DNA sequence: TGCGCCAGCAGCCCAGGGGGTGGAAATGAAAAACTGTTTTTT.

This clone was seen more than once but under ten times. This likely reflects a read error, since a far larger clone is one base away. The missing conserved phenylalanine or tryptophan at the end of this CDR3 makes a read error likely. This rearrangement joins TRBV4-3 to TRBJ1-2; possibly TRBD1 for D (6 bases). The V end lost 3 bases, the J end lost 5 bases, and 10 bases lay between the germline ends. The CDR3 contains 13 residues. CDR1 is LGHNA, CDR2 YSLEER, per germline. The CDR3 here is CASSHGRGYGYTL. CDR3 nucleotides: TGCGCCAGCAGCCATGGCAGGGGATATGGCTACACCCTC.

This clone appeared once. This chain connects TRBV6-1 to TRBJ2-7; either TRBD1 or TRBD2 may fit D (5 bases each). Germline-derived CDR1 and CDR2 are MNHNS and SASEGT. V lost 4 bases, J lost 2 bases, and 12 bases lay in between. The CDR3 loop spans 14 amino acids. The CDR3 loop reads CASSVRDGPYEQYF. The DNA of the CDR3 is TGTGCCAGCAGTGTCCGGGACGGACCCTACGAGCAGTACTTC.

A remark on this clone: A read error may be the cause here, since a much bigger clone is one base away. The V and J genes are TRBV18 and TRBJ2-1; weak D call: TRBD1 (5 bases). Germline V CDR1 and CDR2: KGHSH, LQKENI. The CDR3 runs 17 residues. Here the CDR3 reads CAGSRVSGKGSYNEQFF. Written as DNA, the CDR3 is TGTGCCGGCTCACGGGTGTCAGGGAAAGGATCCTACAATGAGCAGTTCTTC.

The rearrangement uses TRBV6-6 and TRBJ2-3; 10 bases map to TRBD2. CDR1 and CDR2 (germline): MNHNY, SVGAGI (reference sequence). J lost 6 bases, V lost 0 bases, and 6 bases had no gene match. The CDR3 is 16 amino acids. This chain's CDR3 is CASSYSGPSGSDTQYF. CDR3 sequence (DNA): TGTGCCAGCAGTTACTCGGGACCTAGCGGGAGTGATACGCAGTATTTT.

The V call is TRBV5-6, the J call TRBJ1-2; D ambiguous. Trimming removed 5 bases from V and 0 bases from J, with 8 bases in between. Germline assignment: CDR1 SGHDT and CDR2 YYEEEE. This CDR3 region has 13 residues. The chain's CDR3 is CASRFTANYGYTF. Here the CDR3 DNA reads TGTGCCAGCAGATTTACAGCTAACTATGGCTACACCTTC.

Concerning this clone itself: This probably arose from a read error, given a far larger clone one base away. The same CDR3 also results from other DNA sequences found in this sample. The chain has TRBV30 and TRBJ2-7, with 10 positions matching TRBD2. The germline V gene has CDR1 GTSNPN and CDR2 SVGIG (reference sequence). V trimming: 3 bases; J trimming: 4 bases; junction bases outside the gene matches: 6. There are 14 residues in the CDR3. In nucleotides, the CDR3 is TGTGCCTGGAGCAGGGGACTAGCGATATACGAGCAGTACTTC. Protein: CAWSRGLAIYEQYF.

This chain joins TRBV5-4 and TRBJ2-2; 7 bases are shared with TRBD1. Germline assignment: CDR1 SGHNT and CDR2 YYREEE (reference sequence). The V gene end was trimmed by 4 bases and the J gene end by 2 bases; junction bases not matched to a gene: 5. This CDR3 has 15 amino acids. CDR3 in amino acids: CASSPGQLNTGELFF. In DNA form, the CDR3 reads TGTGCCAGCAGCCCGGGACAGCTAAACACCGGGGAGCTGTTTTTT.

The sample holds many counts of this clone. The chain combines TRBV19 with TRBJ2-7; maybe TRBD2 (5 bases). This CDR3 is 15 amino acids long. Trimming removed 5 bases from V and 7 bases from J, with 21 bases in between. In germline, CDR1 is LNHDA, CDR2 SQIVND (reference sequence). The CDR3 spells CASSPRGRLGFEQYF. CDR3 bases: TGTGCCAGTAGTCCTCGCGGGCGCCTCGGGTTTGAGCAGTACTTC.

The gene calls are TRBV7-9 and TRBJ2-7; D is tentatively TRBD1 or TRBD2 (5 bases each). This CDR3 comprises 17 residues. The V gene lost 5 bases and the J gene lost 0 bases, with 20 bases spanning the gap. Per the germline V gene, CDR1 is SEHNR and CDR2 is FQNEAQ (reference sequence). Here the CDR3 DNA reads TGTGCCAGCAGCCCACCCCGACCGGGGCAAACCTCCTACGAGCAGTACTTC. This sequence encodes CASSPPRPGQTSYEQYF.

This clone has just a few counts. The same CDR3 arises from other DNA sequences in this sample as well. The chain combines TRBV6-4 with TRBJ2-3; TRBD2 might be the D (6 bases). V lost 0 bases to trimming and J lost 1 base, with 8 bases between them. CDR3 size: 15 residues. Per the germline V gene, CDR1 is MRHNA and CDR2 is SNTAGT. The CDR3 reads CASSDSRGGTDTQYF. The DNA for the CDR3 is TGTGCCAGCAGTGACTCGCGGGGCGGCACAGATACGCAGTATTTT.

In its sample, this clone was seen a few times. This chain connects TRBV27 to TRBJ2-3, with 8 bases lining up with TRBD1. Germline CDR1 reads MNHEY; CDR2 reads SMNVEV (reference sequence). Germline trimming cut 0 bases from V and 3 bases from J; bases unmatched to any gene: 2. The CDR3 runs 15 residues. The CDR3 is CASSLSWTGTDTQYF. The CDR3, as DNA: TGTGCCAGCAGTTTATCGTGGACAGGGACAGATACGCAGTATTTT.

In DNA, the CDR3 is TGTGCCAGCAGTCCCACCCGGGGGTCCACAGATACGCAGTATTTT. Its translation is CASSPTRGSTDTQYF. The V and J genes are TRBV7-7 and TRBJ2-3; D perhaps matches TRBD2 (6 bases). Between the trimmed V and J ends, which lost 6 bases and 2 bases, there was a span of 15 bases. The CDR3 totals 15 residues. From germline, CDR1 is SSHAT and CDR2 FNYEAQ (reference sequence).

The J gene is TRBJ1-1, the V gene TRBV25-1, with 8 bases lining up with TRBD1. Germline CDR1 and CDR2: MGHDK and SYGVNS. Trimming at V came to 6 bases and at J to 10 bases, leaving 7 bases not matched to a gene. CDR3 length equals 12 residues. CDR3 DNA: TGTGCCAGCAGCCCAGGGGGCGGGGGAGCTTTCTTT. Protein product: CASSPGGGGAFF.

This rearrangement joins TRBV28 to TRBJ1-2, with D perhaps TRBD1 (6 bases). The length of the CDR3 is 14 residues. V was shortened by 5 bases and J by 0 bases, with 10 bases between the two germline ends. Germline V gives CDR1 MDHEN, CDR2 SYDVKM. CDR3 sequence: CASSPTGTNYGYTF. The CDR3 DNA is TGTGCCAGCAGTCCGACAGGAACTAACTATGGCTACACCTTC.

The chain links TRBV10-3 to TRBJ2-1; D gene uncertain. Germline CDR1 and CDR2: ENHRY and SYGVKD. The CDR3 spans 13 residues. Trimming cost V 1 base and J 4 bases, with 5 bases left between them. This CDR3 is CAISELQYNEQFF. The CDR3 nucleotides are TGTGCCATCAGTGAGTTACAGTACAATGAGCAGTTCTTC.

The V gene is TRBV7-3, the J gene TRBJ2-5; D tentatively fits TRBD1 or TRBD2 (6 bases each). Germline V gives CDR1 SGHTA, CDR2 FQGTGA. The CDR3 length is 11 residues. Deletions cut 5 bases from V and 8 bases from J, with 9 bases between. In DNA form, the CDR3 reads TGTGCCAGCAGCGAGGGGGGTACCCAGTACTTC. Translated: CASSEGGTQYF.

This rearrangement joins TRBV19 to TRBJ1-5; D is ambiguous. The CDR3 runs 16 residues. Germline-derived CDR1 and CDR2 are LNHDA and SQIVND (reference sequence). The ends were cut back, 3 bases at V and 10 bases at J, with 22 bases in the middle. The CDR3 loop is CASSIGRLGKSNPQHF. The DNA for the CDR3 is TGTGCCAGTAGTATTGGGCGATTGGGAAAATCAAACCCCCAGCATTTT.